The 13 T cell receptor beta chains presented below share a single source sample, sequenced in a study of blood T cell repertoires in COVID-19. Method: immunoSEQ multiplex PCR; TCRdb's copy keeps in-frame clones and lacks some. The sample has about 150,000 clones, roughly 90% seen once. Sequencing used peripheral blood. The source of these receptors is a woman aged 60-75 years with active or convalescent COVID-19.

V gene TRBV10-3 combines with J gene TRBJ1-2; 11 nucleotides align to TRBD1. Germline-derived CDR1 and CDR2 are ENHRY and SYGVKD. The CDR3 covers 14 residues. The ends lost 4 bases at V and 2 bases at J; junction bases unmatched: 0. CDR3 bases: TGTGCCATCAGTGGGACAGGGGGCAACTATGGCTACACCTTC. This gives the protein CAISGTGGNYGYTF.

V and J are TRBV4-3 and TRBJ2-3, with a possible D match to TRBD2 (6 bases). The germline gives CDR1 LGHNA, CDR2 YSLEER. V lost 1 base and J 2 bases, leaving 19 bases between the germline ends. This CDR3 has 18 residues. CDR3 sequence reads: CASSQATLNGGDTDTQYF. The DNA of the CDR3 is TGCGCCAGCAGCCAAGCGACGTTAAATGGCGGGGACACAGATACGCAGTATTTT.

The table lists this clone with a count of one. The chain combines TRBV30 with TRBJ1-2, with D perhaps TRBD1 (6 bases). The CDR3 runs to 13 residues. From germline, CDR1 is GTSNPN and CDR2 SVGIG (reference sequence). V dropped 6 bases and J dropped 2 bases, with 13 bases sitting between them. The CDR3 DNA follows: TGTGCCTGTAATTTAACAGGGAACTATGGCTACACCTTC. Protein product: CACNLTGNYGYTF.

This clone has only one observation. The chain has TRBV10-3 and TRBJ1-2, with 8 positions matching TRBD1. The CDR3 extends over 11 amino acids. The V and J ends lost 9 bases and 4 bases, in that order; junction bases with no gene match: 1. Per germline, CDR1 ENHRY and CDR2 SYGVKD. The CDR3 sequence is CAITGGYGYTF. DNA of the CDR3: TGTGCCATAACAGGGGGCTATGGCTACACCTTC.

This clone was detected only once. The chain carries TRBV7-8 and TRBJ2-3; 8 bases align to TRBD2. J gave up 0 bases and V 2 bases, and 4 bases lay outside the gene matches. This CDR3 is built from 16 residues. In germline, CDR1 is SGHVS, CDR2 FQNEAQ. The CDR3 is CASSLSASGSTDTQYF. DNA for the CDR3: TGTGCCAGCAGCTTATCCGCTAGCGGGAGCACAGATACGCAGTATTTT. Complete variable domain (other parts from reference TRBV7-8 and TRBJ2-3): GAGVSQSPRYKVAKRGQDVALRCDPISGHVSLFWYQQALGQGPEFLTYFQNEAQLDKSGLPSDRFFAERPEGSVSTLKIQRTQQEDSAVYLCASSLSASGSTDTQYFGPGTRLTVL.

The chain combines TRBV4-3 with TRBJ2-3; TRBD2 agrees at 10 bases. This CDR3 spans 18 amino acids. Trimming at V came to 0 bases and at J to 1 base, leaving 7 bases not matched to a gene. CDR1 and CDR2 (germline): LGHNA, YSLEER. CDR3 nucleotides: TGCGCCAGCAGCCAAGATCTAGTCCTAGCGGGGGGCACAGATACGCAGTATTTT. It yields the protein CASSQDLVLAGGTDTQYF.

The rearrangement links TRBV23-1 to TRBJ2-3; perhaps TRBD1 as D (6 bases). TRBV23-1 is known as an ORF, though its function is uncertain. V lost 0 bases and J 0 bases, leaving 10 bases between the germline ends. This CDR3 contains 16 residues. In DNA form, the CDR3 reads TGCGCCAGCAGTCAATCGGGGGCAGCTAGCACAGATACGCAGTATTTT. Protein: CASSQSGAASTDTQYF.

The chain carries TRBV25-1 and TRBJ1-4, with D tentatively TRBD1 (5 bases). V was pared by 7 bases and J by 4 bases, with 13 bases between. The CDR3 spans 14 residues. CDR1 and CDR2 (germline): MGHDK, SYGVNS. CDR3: CASTQGPGNEKLFF. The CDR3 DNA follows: TGTGCCAGCACCCAGGGCCCGGGTAATGAAAAACTGTTTTTT.

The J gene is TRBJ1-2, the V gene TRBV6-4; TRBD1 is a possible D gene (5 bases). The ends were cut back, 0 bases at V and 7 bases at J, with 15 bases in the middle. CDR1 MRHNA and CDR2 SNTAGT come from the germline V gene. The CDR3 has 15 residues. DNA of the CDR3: TGTGCCAGCAGTGACTCGGGAGGGGCCTCTTTTGGCTACACCTTC. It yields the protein CASSDSGGASFGYTF.

CDR3 sequence (DNA): TGTGCCAGCAGTTATGGAGTGAGGTCTGAAGCTTTCTTT. Its protein product is CASSYGVRSEAFF. The V gene is TRBV6-5, the J gene TRBJ1-1; D gene uncertain. In germline, CDR1 is MNHEY, CDR2 SVGAGI. The CDR3 is made up of 13 amino acids. Trimming took 3 bases from V and 6 from J, leaving 11 bases between them.

This chain's CDR3 is CAISLQGAADTQYF. In DNA form, the CDR3 reads TGTGCCATCAGCCTACAGGGGGCAGCGGATACGCAGTATTTT. The rearrangement links TRBV10-3 to TRBJ2-3, with 9 bases lining up with TRBD1. Germline CDR1 ENHRY, CDR2 SYGVKD. The ends lost 6 bases at V and 6 bases at J; junction bases unmatched: 7. The CDR3 spans 14 residues.

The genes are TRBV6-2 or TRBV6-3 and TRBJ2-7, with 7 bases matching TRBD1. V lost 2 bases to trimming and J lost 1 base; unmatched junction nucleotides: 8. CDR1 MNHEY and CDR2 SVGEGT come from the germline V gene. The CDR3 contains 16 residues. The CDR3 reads CASSYLGQPPSYEQYF. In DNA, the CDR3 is TGTGCCAGCAGTTACCTGGGACAGCCACCTTCCTACGAGCAGTACTTC.

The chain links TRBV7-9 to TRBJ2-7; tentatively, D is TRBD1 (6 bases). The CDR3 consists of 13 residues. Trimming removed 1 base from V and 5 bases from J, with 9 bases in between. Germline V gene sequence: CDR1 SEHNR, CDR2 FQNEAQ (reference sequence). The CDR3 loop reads CASSLGTVHEQYF. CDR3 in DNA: TGTGCCAGCAGCTTAGGGACAGTCCACGAGCAGTACTTC.